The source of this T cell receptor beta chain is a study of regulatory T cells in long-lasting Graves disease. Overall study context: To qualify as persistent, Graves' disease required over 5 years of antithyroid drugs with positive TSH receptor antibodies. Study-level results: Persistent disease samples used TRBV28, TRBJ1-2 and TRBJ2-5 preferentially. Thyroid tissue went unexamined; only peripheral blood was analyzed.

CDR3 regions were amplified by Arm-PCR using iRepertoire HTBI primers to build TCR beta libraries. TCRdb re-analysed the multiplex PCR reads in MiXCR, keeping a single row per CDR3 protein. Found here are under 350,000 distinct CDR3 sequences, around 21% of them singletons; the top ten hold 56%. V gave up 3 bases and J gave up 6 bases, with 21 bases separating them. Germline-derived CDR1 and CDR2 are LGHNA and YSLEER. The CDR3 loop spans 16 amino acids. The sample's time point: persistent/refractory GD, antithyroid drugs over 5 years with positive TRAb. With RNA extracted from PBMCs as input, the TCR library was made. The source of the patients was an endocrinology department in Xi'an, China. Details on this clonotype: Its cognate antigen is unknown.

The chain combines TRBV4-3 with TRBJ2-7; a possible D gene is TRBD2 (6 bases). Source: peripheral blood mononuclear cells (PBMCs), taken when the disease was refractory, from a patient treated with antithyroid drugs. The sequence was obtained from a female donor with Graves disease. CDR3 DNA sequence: TGCGCCAGCAGCCATTCCAGGGAGGCCCCAATTGTCGAGCAGTACTTC. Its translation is CASSHSREAPIVEQYF.